These T cell receptor beta chains were read from a single sample in a study of blood T cell repertoires in COVID-19. The assay was immunoSEQ multiplex PCR, and TCRdb's table has in-frame clones only and misses some. Here the sample spans 400,000 or so clones, 90% being singletons. The sequenced material came from PBMCs or T cells enriched from blood (not recorded which). The receptors derive from a man younger than 35 who had recovered from COVID-19. Each CDR3 is given with its conserved first and last residue. The D gene is left open where the match is weak. Clone size is shown for a subset of rows, as once, few, many or a class of expanded clone.

abundance	j_gene	v_gene	d_gene	CDR3nt	CDR3aa
-	TRBJ1-2	TRBV11-3	TRBD1	TGTGCCAGCAGCCTCCACTCGGACAGGGACTATGGCTACACCTTC	CASSLHSDRDYGYTF
-	TRBJ2-3	TRBV6-5	-	TGTGCCAGCAGGTCGCGGGCAGTCTCTCCAGATACGCAGTATTTT	CASRSRAVSPDTQYF
-	TRBJ1-1	TRBV7-8	-	TGTGCCAGCAGCTACGGGACAAGGGACACTGAAGCTTTCTTT	CASSYGTRDTEAFF
-	TRBJ1-2	TRBV30	-	TGTGCCTGGACACTCAGGGCGAGGGGCTACACCTTC	CAWTLRARGYTF
-	TRBJ1-5	TRBV18	-	TGTGCCAGCTCACAAGACAGTAATCAGCCCCAGCATTTT	CASSQDSNQPQHF
-	TRBJ1-1	TRBV2	-	TGTGCCAGCAGTGTCCGGGTAATGAACACTGAAGCTTTCTTT	CASSVRVMNTEAFF
-	TRBJ1-2	TRBV6-5	-	TGTGCCAGCAGTTACCGGACAGTTAACTATGGCTACACCTTC	CASSYRTVNYGYTF
-	TRBJ1-2	TRBV5-6	TRBD1	TGTGCCAGCAGCGTGGACAGGCACGGCTACACCTTC	CASSVDRHGYTF
-	TRBJ2-3	TRBV28	TRBD2	TGTGCCAGCAGTACTAGCGGGAGGTCAGATACGCAGTATTTT	CASSTSGRSDTQYF
-	TRBJ1-2	TRBV2	TRBD1	TGTGCCAGCAGCATAACAGGGGGCGGCTATGGCTACACCTTC	CASSITGGGYGYTF
-	TRBJ2-7	TRBV27	TRBD2	TGTGCCAGCATTCTCGCGCCCGGGACTAGCGGTTACGAGGGCTCCTACGAGCAGTACTTC	CASILAPGTSGYEGSYEQYF
-	TRBJ1-1	TRBV9	-	TGTGCCAGCAGCGCACAGGTGGACACTGAAGCTTTCTTT	CASSAQVDTEAFF
-	TRBJ1-2	TRBV2	TRBD1	TGTGCCAGCAGCCCGACAGGGGCTAACTATGGCTACACCTTC	CASSPTGANYGYTF
-	TRBJ2-1	TRBV19	-	TGTGCCAGTCGTCCCGGGACTCCTTCCTACAATGAGCAGTTCTTC	CASRPGTPSYNEQFF
-	TRBJ2-7	TRBV19	-	TGTGCCAGTAGTATCGGAGGGTCGGGGTACGAGCAGTACTTC	CASSIGGSGYEQYF
-	TRBJ2-5	TRBV5-1	-	TGCGCCAGCAGCATACAGGTTGAGGAGACCCAGTACTTC	CASSIQVEETQYF
-	TRBJ2-1	TRBV9	TRBD2	TGTGCCAGCAGCGTAGGAGGTAGCGGGAGTCATGAGCAGTTCTTC	CASSVGGSGSHEQFF
-	TRBJ1-1	TRBV7-9	-	TGTGCCAGCAACTTCGAAGGGGCTGGTGAAGCTTTCTTT	CASNFEGAGEAFF
few	TRBJ1-5	TRBV28	-	TGTGCCAGCAGTTTTTCCATACAGACCCAGCATTTT	CASSFSIQTQHF
-	TRBJ2-1	TRBV2	TRBD2	TGTGCCAGCAGTGGTGGCCTAGCGGGTTACAATGAGCAGTTCTTC	CASSGGLAGYNEQFF
-	TRBJ1-1	TRBV5-4	-	TGTGCCAGCAGCCGAATGGGAGGGACGAACACTGAAGCTTTCTTT	CASSRMGGTNTEAFF
-	TRBJ1-2	TRBV19	-	TGTGCCAGCGGGCGAGGGGGCTACACCTTC	CASGRGGYTF